This T cell receptor beta chain stems from a study of beta chain features in type 1 diabetes. Study overall: In age, gender and cell yields, patients were similar to healthy donors. Study-wide points: Shorter TCRB CDR3s, moderately but significantly so, marked every one of the four CD4+ subsets in Type 1 diabetes patients. Within the patient group, naive, central memory and Treg TCRB repertoires appeared more similar to each other than within healthy donors.

Every bit of the isolated RNA underwent reverse transcription, so sequencing read expressed TCRB transcripts. This table comes from immunoSEQ multiplex PCR, and its TCRdb copy is limited to in-frame clones, with some not included. The sample has about 48,000 clones; 35% to 50% are singletons. The CDR3 has 15 residues. Germline loops: CDR1 MNHNS, CDR2 SASEGT. The V segment lost 7 bases and the J segment 1 base; nucleotides outside the gene matches: 4. As to this clone: The antigen remains unidentified.

CD4+ naive, central memory, regulatory and stem cell-like memory cells were sorted via CD45RO/CCR7/CD25/CD127/CD95/CD27. Sequenced sample: Tregs from blood. The clonotype originates from a man younger than 45 with type 1 diabetes. The V call is TRBV6-1, the J call TRBJ1-5, with 10 bases identical to TRBD1. CDR3 coding DNA: TGTGCCAGCATCAGACAGGGGGCCAGCAATCAGCCCCAGCATTTT. Amino acid sequence: CASIRQGASNQPQHF.